The 27 T cell receptor beta chains listed next were all sequenced from one sample in a study of blood T cell repertoires in COVID-19. The protocol was immunoSEQ multiplex PCR, while the TCRdb copy is restricted to in-frame clones and leaves out a portion. The sample records tens of thousands of clones, 80% to 85% being singletons. The sequenced material came from peripheral blood. Source of these receptors: a man aged 55 to 70 with COVID-19, enrolled during active disease.

This sequence joins TRBV7-7 and TRBJ2-3; D gene uncertain. The germline V gene has CDR1 SSHAT and CDR2 FNYEAQ (reference sequence). The V gene lost 5 bases and the J gene lost 2 bases, with 14 bases spanning the gap. The CDR3 is 15 amino acids. CDR3 sequence (DNA): TGTGCCAGCAGCCCGAACTACGAGAACACAGATACGCAGTATTTT. It encodes CASSPNYENTDTQYF. The whole variable domain, remainder taken from reference TRBV7-7 and TRBJ2-3, is GAGVSQSPRYKVTKRGQDVTLRCDPISSHATLYWYQQALGQGPEFLTYFNYEAQPDKSGLPSDRFSAERPEGSISTLTIQRTEQRDSAMYRCASSPNYENTDTQYFGPGTRLTVL.

CDR3 bases: TGTGCCAGCAGCCCAAAACTAGCCGACACCGGGGAGCTGTTTTTT. Encoded protein: CASSPKLADTGELFF. The genes are TRBV14 and TRBJ2-2; a weak D match, TRBD2 (6 bases). The ends were cut back, 4 bases at V and 3 bases at J, with 12 bases in the middle. CDR3 length: 15 residues. Per the germline V gene, CDR1 is SGHDN and CDR2 is FVKESK.

The chain joins TRBV10-3 to TRBJ2-6; D is uncertain. Germline V CDR1 and CDR2: ENHRY, SYGVKD. This CDR3 is 16 amino acids long. V was trimmed by 0 bases and J by 2 bases, leaving 8 bases between them. CDR3 sequence: CAISESSSAGANVLTF. The CDR3 DNA follows: TGTGCCATCAGTGAGTCGTCGTCAGCTGGGGCCAACGTCCTGACTTTC.

The CDR3: CASSRLAGGLSTDTQYF. The CDR3 coding sequence is TGTGCCAGCAGCCGACTAGCGGGAGGGCTTAGCACAGATACGCAGTATTTT. This chain links TRBV5-5 with TRBJ2-3; 14 nucleotides align to TRBD2. V shed 4 bases and J 0 bases; nucleotides not matched to a gene: 4. Germline V gene data show CDR1 as SGHKS and CDR2 as YYEKEE (reference sequence). The CDR3 consists of 17 residues.

The chain recombines TRBV2 with TRBJ2-7; TRBD1 agrees at 10 bases. V was clipped by 5 bases and J by 7 bases; unmatched bases: 8. The CDR3 sequence is 14 residues long. Germline V gene data show CDR1 as SNHLY and CDR2 as FYNNEI. CDR3: CASSPGTGVGEQYF. In DNA, the CDR3 is TGTGCCAGCAGTCCCGGGACAGGGGTGGGGGAGCAGTACTTC.

The genes are TRBV10-2 and TRBJ1-1; TRBD1 aligns across 9 bases. Germline-derived CDR1 and CDR2 are WSHSY and SAAADI. CDR3 length: 14 amino acids. V trimming: 5 bases; J trimming: 6 bases; junction bases outside the gene matches: 7. The CDR3 loop reads CASSRTGGQAEAFF. As DNA, the CDR3 is TGCGCCAGCAGTAGAACAGGGGGCCAGGCTGAAGCTTTCTTT.

This chain uses TRBV7-9 with TRBJ2-7; D perhaps matches TRBD1 (5 bases). This CDR3 has 12 residues. The germline CDR1 and CDR2 sequences are SEHNR and FQNEAQ (reference sequence). The V and J ends lost 2 bases and 12 bases respectively, with 14 bases between them. CDR3 protein: CASSLTAGIWYF. The DNA for the CDR3 is TGTGCCAGCAGCTTAACGGCAGGGATTTGGTACTTC. Filled out from reference TRBV7-9 and TRBJ2-7, the complete variable domain reads DTGVSQNPRHKITKRGQNVTFRCDPISEHNRLYWYRQTLGQGPEFLTYFQNEAQLEKSRLLSDRFSAERPKGSFSTLEIQRTEQGDSAMYLCASSLTAGIWYFGPGTRLTVT.

The V gene is TRBV7-9, the J gene TRBJ2-7; D call uncertain. The CDR3 has 15 amino acids. From germline, CDR1 is SEHNR and CDR2 FQNEAQ (reference sequence). Trimming left V 5 bases short and J 2 bases short, with 16 bases between. Here the CDR3 DNA reads TGTGCCAGCAGCATACTAAAAGCATTTGCCTACGAGCAGTACTTC. Its protein is CASSILKAFAYEQYF.

The chain recombines TRBV7-2 with TRBJ1-2; a weak D match, TRBD1 (6 bases). The germline CDR1 and CDR2 sequences are SGHTA and FQGNSA. V was trimmed by 5 bases and J by 3 bases, leaving 10 bases between them. This CDR3 region has 13 residues. The CDR3 spells CASSRDTDYGYTF. The CDR3 nucleotides read TGTGCCAGCAGCCGGGACACCGACTATGGCTACACCTTC.

Note on this clone: Other nucleotide sequences in the sample specify the same CDR3. The chain recombines TRBV29-1 with TRBJ2-5; TRBD1 is a possible D gene (6 bases). Deletions cut 8 bases from V and 5 bases from J, with 12 bases between. The CDR3 is 11 residues long. The germline gives CDR1 SQVTM, CDR2 ANQGSEA. Here the CDR3 reads CSYRAQETQYF. The CDR3 coding sequence is TGCAGCTACAGGGCCCAGGAGACCCAGTACTTC.

The chain joins TRBV6-5 to TRBJ1-5; D unclear. The germline CDR1 and CDR2 sequences are MNHEY and SVGAGI. V was cut by 8 bases and J by 5 bases, with 16 bases left in between. The CDR3 is made up of 14 amino acids. CDR3 DNA sequence: TGTGCCAGCTCTTCTTCGCCACTTTATCAGCCCCAGCATTTT. It yields the protein CASSSSPLYQPQHF.

The chain joins TRBV5-4 to TRBJ2-5, with a tentative D call TRBD2 (5 bases). The V gene's germline CDR1 is SGHNT and CDR2 YYREEE (reference sequence). The CDR3 is 13 amino acids. V lost 4 bases, J lost 5 bases, and 12 bases lay in between. CDR3 in amino acids: CASSIVEEETQYF. CDR3 DNA sequence: TGTGCCAGCAGCATAGTGGAGGAGGAGACCCAGTACTTC.

J is TRBJ2-4 and V is TRBV28; 11 bases line up with TRBD1. The V segment lost 4 bases and the J segment 8 bases; nucleotides outside the gene matches: 4. Germline V CDR1 and CDR2: MDHEN, SYDVKM. The CDR3 has 14 residues. For the CDR3, the DNA is TGTGCCAGCAGTTCCGGGACAGGGGGGGACATTCAGTACTTC. It codes for CASSSGTGGDIQYF.

Here the CDR3 reads CAWSPTINRDPSGNTIYF. The CDR3 coding sequence is TGTGCCTGGAGTCCGACCATAAACAGGGACCCCTCTGGAAACACCATATATTTT. The chain recombines TRBV30 with TRBJ1-3, with a weak D call TRBD1 (6 bases). CDR3 length: 18 amino acids. Germline lookup yields CDR1 GTSNPN and CDR2 SVGIG (reference sequence). V was pared by 2 bases and J by 0 bases, with 20 bases between.

The chain carries TRBV19 and TRBJ1-5, with TRBD1 identical over 7 bases. Germline loops: CDR1 LNHDA, CDR2 SQIVND (reference sequence). This CDR3 region has 13 residues. V trimming: 9 bases; J trimming: 6 bases; junction bases outside the gene matches: 8. CDR3 nucleotides: TGTGCCAGCTCGACAGGGTATATTCAGCCCCAGCATTTT. This codes for CASSTGYIQPQHF.

V gene TRBV30 combines with J gene TRBJ1-1; D gene unclear. Trimming took off 2 bases at V and 4 bases at J, with 5 bases between the two ends. The CDR3 is 11 residues long. Per germline, CDR1 GTSNPN and CDR2 SVGIG (reference sequence). Here the CDR3 reads CAWSPGTEAFF. CDR3 DNA: TGTGCCTGGAGTCCGGGCACTGAAGCTTTCTTT.

This clone was detected only once. The chain carries TRBV7-9 and TRBJ2-1; maybe TRBD2 (6 bases). The CDR3 is 13 residues long. V was shortened by 4 bases and J by 7 bases, with 11 bases between the two germline ends. From germline, CDR1 is SEHNR and CDR2 FQNEAQ (reference sequence). The CDR3 DNA reads as TGTGCCAGCAGCTCAACGGGGGTAAATGAGCAGTTCTTC. Protein sequence: CASSSTGVNEQFF. Together with reference TRBV7-9 and TRBJ2-1, the CDR3 gives the full variable domain: DTGVSQNPRHKITKRGQNVTFRCDPISEHNRLYWYRQTLGQGPEFLTYFQNEAQLEKSRLLSDRFSAERPKGSFSTLEIQRTEQGDSAMYLCASSSTGVNEQFFGPGTRLTVL.

V and J are TRBV5-4 and TRBJ2-2; D remains ambiguous. This CDR3 has 14 amino acids. V was pared by 0 bases and J by 2 bases, with 5 bases between. CDR1 and CDR2 from the germline V gene are SGHNT and YYREEE (reference sequence). The DNA for the CDR3 is TGTGCCAGCAGCTTGGACAGTAACACCGGGGAGCTGTTTTTT. This encodes CASSLDSNTGELFF.

The chain recombines TRBV2 with TRBJ1-1; possible D gene TRBD1, 6 bases. The germline V and J ends were trimmed by 2 bases and 0 bases, with 10 bases remaining between them. The CDR3 sequence is 15 residues long. Germline lookup yields CDR1 SNHLY and CDR2 FYNNEI. The DNA for the CDR3 is TGTGCCAGCAGTGAAATCGGGACATTGAACACTGAAGCTTTCTTT. Amino acid sequence: CASSEIGTLNTEAFF.

The chain carries TRBV10-3 and TRBJ1-2, with D tentatively TRBD1 (5 bases). CDR1 and CDR2 (germline): ENHRY, SYGVKD. This CDR3 spans 14 amino acids. Trimming took off 7 bases at V and 2 bases at J, with 14 bases between the two ends. In nucleotides, the CDR3 is TGTGCCATCATGAATATAACAGGAAACTATGGCTACACCTTC. Its protein is CAIMNITGNYGYTF.

This clone was detected ten times or more. This chain joins TRBV5-4 and TRBJ1-1; 8 bases are a match to TRBD1. The germline V gene encodes CDR1 SGHNT and CDR2 YYREEE (reference sequence). The CDR3 has 13 amino acids. V dropped 6 bases and J dropped 8; count of bases not matched to a gene: 9. The DNA for the CDR3 is TGTGCCAGCAACACACAGGGGGGCCAAGAAGCTTTCTTT. Its protein product is CASNTQGGQEAFF.

Written as DNA, the CDR3 is TGTGCCTCGCGGGGCCCCATTAGCTCTGGGGCCAACGTCCTGACTTTC. This gives the protein CASRGPISSGANVLTF. This sequence joins TRBV10-3 and TRBJ2-6; a weak D match, TRBD2 (6 bases). Trimming removed 11 bases at V and 0 bases at J, with 17 bases between. The CDR3 is 16 residues long. The germline V gene encodes CDR1 ENHRY and CDR2 SYGVKD.

The chain carries TRBV3-1 (or the pseudogene TRBV3-2) and TRBJ2-5; D is uncertain. The ends were cut back, 3 bases at V and 2 bases at J, with 10 bases in the middle. Germline CDR1 reads LGHDT; CDR2 reads YNNKEL (reference sequence). This CDR3 has 14 residues. CDR3: CASSHLSVQETQYF. The CDR3 DNA follows: TGTGCCAGCAGCCATTTATCGGTGCAAGAGACCCAGTACTTC.

This chain links TRBV20-1 with TRBJ2-5; TRBD2 might be the D (7 bases). CDR1 is DFQATT and CDR2 is SNEGSKA in the germline V gene (reference sequence). The CDR3 consists of 16 residues. Trimming took off 3 bases at V and 7 bases at J, with 24 bases between the two ends. The CDR3 nucleotides are TGCAGTGCTAGTGGTTCGCGGGGGCTCGGGGTGCGGACCCAGTACTTC. Its protein is CSASGSRGLGVRTQYF.

This clone showed up just a few times. The V call is TRBV2, the J call TRBJ1-5; 9 bases are shared with TRBD1. Germline lookup yields CDR1 SNHLY and CDR2 FYNNEI. The CDR3 covers 15 residues. The trim removed 2 bases at V and 6 bases at J, leaving 5 bases unmatched. Written as DNA, the CDR3 is TGTGCCAGCAGTGAATCCGGGACAGGGCGTCAGCCCCAGCATTTT. Translation: CASSESGTGRQPQHF.

The gene calls are TRBV11-2 and TRBJ1-2; perhaps TRBD1 as D (5 bases). The V and J ends lost 4 bases and 2 bases respectively, with 17 bases between them. The CDR3 sequence is 16 residues long. Germline V gene lookup returns CDR1 SGHAT and CDR2 FQNNGV. In nucleotides, the CDR3 is TGTGCCAGCAGCTCCCCGGGGGACTTGGGGAACTATGGCTACACCTTC. This gives the protein CASSSPGDLGNYGYTF.

The V gene is TRBV3-1 (or the pseudogene TRBV3-2), the J gene TRBJ2-7, with 9 bases matching TRBD2. The CDR3 contains 13 residues. The germline V gene encodes CDR1 LGHDT and CDR2 YNNKEL (reference sequence). V lost 2 bases, J lost 6 bases, and 2 bases stayed unmatched. The CDR3 region is CASSQQTSGEQYF. CDR3 nucleotides: TGTGCCAGCAGCCAACAGACTAGCGGCGAGCAGTACTTC.